The 6 T cell receptor beta chains in this list originate from one sample, sequenced in a study of OX40 agonist ivuxolimab in advanced cancers. The method was immunoSEQ multiplex PCR; TCRdb's version includes in-frame clones alone and lacks a portion of them. The table has 90,000 to 120,000 clones, 75% to 95% seen once. The sequenced sample was CD4+ or CD8+ T cells sorted from blood, obtained in a trial of the OX40 agonist ivuxolimab. The receptors shown here come from an adult with an advanced solid tumor such as melanoma, head and neck, liver or kidney cancer.

The chain joins TRBV29-1 to TRBJ2-3; D is unclear. This CDR3 comprises 12 residues. With 7 bases removed from V and 1 base from J, the gap between germline ends came to 9 bases. Germline CDR1 SQVTM, CDR2 ANQGSEA. CDR3 DNA sequence: TGCAGCGGCTCCCTGGGCACAGATACGCAGTATTTT. Encoded protein: CSGSLGTDTQYF.

The chain is built from TRBV7-2 and TRBJ1-5; 9 positions agree with TRBD1. The CDR3 sequence is 16 residues long. Germline V lookup: CDR1 SGHTA, CDR2 FQGNSA. V dropped 5 bases and J dropped 6; count of bases not matched to a gene: 11. CDR3 DNA sequence: TGTGCCAGCAGCCGCCTGGAAGGACAGGGGAGTCAGCCCCAGCATTTT. Translating gives CASSRLEGQGSQPQHF.

V and J are TRBV10-3 and TRBJ2-6; D is tentatively TRBD1 or TRBD2 (5 bases each). This CDR3 is 16 amino acids long. The V end was cut by 0 bases, the J end by 4 bases, with 10 bases between. The germline gives CDR1 ENHRY, CDR2 SYGVKD. This chain's CDR3 is CAISESTRDGANVLTF. CDR3 sequence (DNA): TGTGCCATCAGTGAGTCGACAAGGGACGGGGCCAACGTCCTGACTTTC.

The V and J genes are TRBV6-5 and TRBJ2-7, with TRBD2 as a possible D gene (6 bases). V was cut by 6 bases and J by 2 bases, with 11 bases left in between. Germline CDR1 and CDR2: MNHEY and SVGAGI. The CDR3 spans 13 residues. CDR3 residues: CASRYSGTYEQYF. CDR3 DNA: TGTGCCAGCAGATATAGCGGAACCTACGAGCAGTACTTC.

The chain couples TRBV27 to TRBJ2-1; 9 bases are shared with TRBD2. The CDR3 has 14 amino acids. Germline V CDR1 and CDR2: MNHEY, SMNVEV (reference sequence). V shed 5 bases, J shed 8 bases, and the junction held 7 bases outside the gene matches. The CDR3 sequence is CASSVAGGPDEQFF. CDR3 sequence (DNA): TGTGCCAGCAGTGTCGCGGGAGGGCCGGATGAGCAGTTCTTC.

The chain recombines TRBV5-8 with TRBJ2-7; 8 bases agree with TRBD2. CDR3 length equals 16 residues. The trim removed 1 base at V and 4 bases at J, leaving 10 bases unmatched. Germline V gives CDR1 SGHTS, CDR2 YDEGEE. CDR3 sequence: CASSLPAGVRVYEQYF. CDR3 nucleotides: TGTGCCAGCAGCTTGCCAGCGGGGGTGCGGGTGTACGAGCAGTACTTC. The complete variable domain, with remaining parts taken from reference TRBV5-8 and TRBJ2-7, reads EAGVTQSPTHLIKTRGQQATLRCSPISGHTSVYWYQQALGLGLQFLLWYDEGEERNRGNFPPRFSGRQFPNYSSELNVNALELEDSALYLCASSLPAGVRVYEQYFGPGTRLTVT.